A single sample gave rise to the 9 T cell receptor beta chains below, sequenced in a study of Graves' ophthalmopathy and Graves' hyperthyroidism listed by TCRdb under 2018. This sample was sequenced with an Illumina HiSeq 2000. For repertoire sequencing, TCR beta CDR3 regions were amplified from RNA transcripts. The first round was an RT-PCR using HTBI primers with the Qiagen OneStep RT-PCR kit, and this first round was followed by a second-round multiplex PCR, then size selection and purification. Using fastp trimming at Q25 and MiXCR clonotype assembly, TCRdb reanalyzed the public sequencing data and kept in-frame beta chains. When rows share a CDR3 protein, they turn into one entry using the most common DNA and genes. This sample is represented by some 240,000 distinct CDR3 sequences; around 45% of them were singletons. Jointly, the top ten make up over 40% of the sample. The sample consisted of peripheral blood. These receptor sequences come from an adult man with Graves' ophthalmopathy.

This clonotype was found a few times. The chain carries TRBV7-8 and TRBJ1-4; D is unresolved. V dropped 5 bases and J dropped 4 bases, with 5 bases sitting between them. The CDR3 contains 12 residues. Per germline, CDR1 SGHVS and CDR2 FQNEAQ. CDR3 loop: CASSRINEKLFF. CDR3 nucleotides: TGTGCCAGCAGCCGTATTAATGAAAAACTGTTTTTT.

This clonotype was detected only a few times. V usage is TRBV29-1 and J usage is TRBJ1-1, with 8 positions matching TRBD1. V trimming: 4 bases; J trimming: 1 base; junction bases outside the gene matches: 5. Germline assignment: CDR1 SQVTM and CDR2 ANQGSEA. The CDR3 consists of 14 residues. In nucleotides, the CDR3 is TGCAGCGTTGCGGACAGGGTAGGGAACACTGAAGCTTTCTTT. Protein sequence: CSVADRVGNTEAFF.

The chain is built from TRBV5-5 and TRBJ2-7; 7 nucleotides line up with TRBD2. The J segment lost 1 base and the V segment lost 6 bases, leaving 7 bases of the junction unmatched. Looked up from germline, CDR1 is SGHKS and CDR2 is YYEKEE (reference sequence). This CDR3 region has 14 residues. The CDR3 here is CASKGTSESYEQYF. The CDR3 nucleotides read TGTGCCAGCAAGGGAACTAGCGAGTCCTACGAGCAGTACTTC.

This clonotype was picked up one time. The chain carries TRBV9 and TRBJ2-7; 7 positions match TRBD1. After removal of 3 bases from V and 6 bases from J, the junction contained 9 bases not matched to a gene. Germline V lookup: CDR1 SGDLS, CDR2 YYNGEE. CDR3 length: 14 residues. CDR3 DNA sequence: TGTGCCAGCAGCGGACGGGACAGTTCTCTCGAGCAGTACTTC. It codes for CASSGRDSSLEQYF.

The rearrangement links TRBV7-3 to TRBJ1-2; weak D call: TRBD1 (6 bases). There are 13 residues in the CDR3. The germline V and J ends were trimmed by 7 bases and 6 bases, with 15 bases remaining between them. Germline CDR1 is SGHTA and CDR2 is FQGTGA. The CDR3 DNA is TGTGCCAGCACCTCCTCAGAGGGGGATGGCTACACCTTC. This sequence encodes CASTSSEGDGYTF.

The V gene is TRBV12-3 or TRBV12-4, the J gene TRBJ2-7, with D unclear. The CDR3 consists of 12 residues. V lost 6 bases to trimming and J lost 7 bases, with 13 bases between them. CDR3 in DNA: TGTGCCAGCAGCCGCCCGGTGGGAGAGCAGTACTTC. Amino acids: CASSRPVGEQYF.

The genes are TRBV12-3 or TRBV12-4 and TRBJ2-5; weak D call: TRBD1 (6 bases). The V end was cut by 6 bases, the J end by 1 base, with 12 bases between. The CDR3 runs 14 residues. CDR3 sequence (DNA): TGTGCCAGCAGCCCCCGGGACATCCAAGAGACCCAGTACTTC. Translating gives CASSPRDIQETQYF.

On this clonotype itself: The germline gene is not matched at one end of the junction; a read error may be the cause. J is TRBJ1-4 and V is TRBV10-3; no clear D gene. The germline V gene encodes CDR1 ENHRY and CDR2 SYGVKD. The CDR3 is 15 amino acids. The chain's CDR3 is CASSYSSGGNEKLFF. The CDR3, as DNA: TGTGCCAGCAGTTACTCGAGTGGTGGGAATGAAAAACTGTTTTTT.

This chain connects TRBV9 to TRBJ2-5; 10 bases match TRBD2. The germline V gene has CDR1 SGDLS and CDR2 YYNGEE. CDR3 length equals 16 residues. Trimming took 4 bases from V and 4 from J; bases not matched to a gene: 10. The CDR3 is CASSTHSGRGIETQYF. CDR3 coding DNA: TGTGCCAGCAGCACTCACAGCGGGAGGGGTATAGAGACCCAGTACTTC.